These T cell receptor beta chains were read from a single sample in a study of regulatory T cells in long-lasting Graves disease. TCRdb used MiXCR to reprocess the multiplex PCR reads, holding one entry per CDR3 protein. The sample gives almost 350,000 distinct CDR3 sequences, around 20% of which show up once; roughly 27% is in the top ten. Source: peripheral blood mononuclear cells (PBMCs), taken when the disease was refractory, from a patient treated with antithyroid drugs. The receptors were gathered from a female donor with Graves disease. Each CDR3 is given with its conserved first and last residue. A D gene is named only where the DNA matches it firmly. Not every row has a clone size; where given, it reads once, few, many or a size class.

v_call	clone_size	j_call	d_call	cdr3_nt	cdr3_aa
TRBV5-1	-	TRBJ1-1	-	TGCGCCAGCACCCATGGTTCGGGGGCGAACACTGAAGCTTTCTTT	CASTHGSGANTEAFF
TRBV29-1	many	TRBJ1-1	-	TGCAGAGCCCTTACAGCGAACACTGAAGCTTTCTTT	CRALTANTEAFF
TRBV7-9	-	TRBJ1-6	-	TGTGCCAGCAGCTCACAGGATTCACCCCTCCACTTT	CASSSQDSPLHF
TRBV29-1	-	TRBJ1-2	TRBD1	TGCAGCGTTGTGACAGGGGAAAATGGCTACACCTTC	CSVVTGENGYTF
TRBV7-2	few	TRBJ2-7	-	TGTGCCAGCAGCTTCACTAGTTTCTACGAGCAGTACTTC	CASSFTSFYEQYF
TRBV11-2	-	TRBJ2-1	TRBD2	TGTGCCAGCAGCTTAGGGGGACTAGCGGAGGAAAGTGAGCAGTTCTTC	CASSLGGLAEESEQFF
TRBV20-1	-	TRBJ1-5	-	TGCAGTGCTAGAAAAGACAGTGTATATAGCAATCAGCCCCAGCATTTT	CSARKDSVYSNQPQHF
TRBV6-1	-	TRBJ2-1	-	TGTGCCAGCAAACGTCGACCCCCGCCGGATATGAGCTCCTACAATGAGCAGTTCTTC	CASKRRPPPDMSSYNEQFF
TRBV29-1	many	TRBJ2-7	-	TGCAGCGTTGAGGCCAGGGTAGGAGGGCCTAACGAGCAGTACTTC	CSVEARVGGPNEQYF
TRBV27	few	TRBJ1-5	-	TGTGCCAGCAGTGACTGGGGAAACAGCAATCAGCCCCAGCATTTT	CASSDWGNSNQPQHF
TRBV20-1	-	TRBJ1-1	TRBD1	TGCAGCCGGGACAGGGGGCCGAACACTGAAGCTTTCTTT	CSRDRGPNTEAFF
TRBV18	-	TRBJ1-1	-	TGTGCCAGCTCACCCGGGGTTGGCAGGGTGAACACTGAAGCTTTCTTT	CASSPGVGRVNTEAFF
TRBV15	many	TRBJ1-2	-	TGTGCCACCAGCAGAGAGGTGGGAGGCTACACCTTC	CATSREVGGYTF
TRBV27	-	TRBJ1-1	-	TGTGCCAGCAATCCCCGGCTGGCTTTCTTT	CASNPRLAFF
TRBV28	few	TRBJ1-1	-	TGTGCCAGCAGTTTATGGCGGGTTAGGGGCACTGAAGCTTTCTTT	CASSLWRVRGTEAFF
TRBV4-3	-	TRBJ2-2	-	TGCGCCAGCAGCCAAGTGTCAGGGAACACCGGGGAGCTGTTTTTT	CASSQVSGNTGELFF
TRBV2	many	TRBJ2-7	-	TGTGCCAGCAGGCACAGGGTGGTTTACGAGCAGTACTTC	CASRHRVVYEQYF
TRBV5-1	few	TRBJ1-2	-	TGCGCCAGCAGACCCAGCTCCAACTATGGCTACACCTTC	CASRPSSNYGYTF
TRBV12-3/TRBV12-4	many	TRBJ2-6	TRBD2	TGTGCCAGCAGTTCGGGACTAGCTGGAGCTGGGGCCAACGTCCTGACTTTC	CASSSGLAGAGANVLTF
TRBV28	-	TRBJ2-6	-	TGTGCCAGCAGTAAGACGTCTGGGGCCAACGTCCTGACTTTC	CASSKTSGANVLTF
TRBV5-1	many	TRBJ1-6	-	TGCGCCAGCAGCCGGCTGGAGGTTAATTCACCCCTCCACTTT	CASSRLEVNSPLHF
TRBV2	many	TRBJ1-5	-	TGTGCCAGCAGCGTCACATATAGCAATCAGCCCCAGCATTTT	CASSVTYSNQPQHF
TRBV6-1	many	TRBJ1-2	-	TGTGCCACCAGCCAAATTGGTGACTATGGCTACACCTTC	CATSQIGDYGYTF
TRBV18	-	TRBJ2-7	-	TGTGCCAGCTCAGGAAACAGCGTCTACGAGCAGTACTTC	CASSGNSVYEQYF
TRBV20-1	few	TRBJ2-7	-	TGCAGTGCTAGAGATCAAAGGGGTGTGAGTCAGTACTTC	CSARDQRGVSQYF
TRBV2	many	TRBJ1-2	TRBD1	TGTGCCAGCGCTGGGTCGGACAGGGACAATGGCTACACCTTC	CASAGSDRDNGYTF
TRBV5-1	-	TRBJ2-5	TRBD1	TGCGCCAGCAGCTACGGACAGGGCCAAGGGACCCAGTACTTC	CASSYGQGQGTQYF
TRBV29-1	-	TRBJ1-1	TRBD1	TGCAGCCCCCAGGGGACAGTGAACACTGAAGCTTTCTTT	CSPQGTVNTEAFF
TRBV12-3/TRBV12-4	many	TRBJ2-6	-	TGTGCCAGCAGTGATCTCCCACGCAGGCGGTCGCTCGTCTCTGGGGCCAACGTCCTGACTTTC	CASSDLPRRRSLVSGANVLTF
TRBV20-1	few	TRBJ1-5	-	TGCAGTGCTAAGGGGTCCAATCAGCCCCAGCATTTT	CSAKGSNQPQHF
TRBV13	many	TRBJ1-2	-	TGTGCCAGCAGCTGCTACAGGGACCTCTGTGGCTACACCTTC	CASSCYRDLCGYTF
TRBV15	many	TRBJ1-1	-	TGTGCCACCAGCAAGTCAGGGTGGGGGAACACTGAAGCTTTCTTT	CATSKSGWGNTEAFF
TRBV3-1	few	TRBJ1-2	-	TGTGCCAGCAGCCAGGTTTTTATTCAGAGCACTTATGGCTACACCTTC	CASSQVFIQSTYGYTF
TRBV2	few	TRBJ2-1	TRBD2	TGTGCCAGCAGTTTATCACTAGCGGGAGTTAGTTATGAGCAGTTCTTC	CASSLSLAGVSYEQFF
TRBV11-2	-	TRBJ2-3	-	TGTGCCAGCAGCTTGAGATTGACAGATACGCAGTATTTT	CASSLRLTDTQYF
TRBV20-1	-	TRBJ1-1	-	TGCAGTGCTACCCTCGGGGGTATGAACACTGAAGCTTTCTTT	CSATLGGMNTEAFF
TRBV20-1	few	TRBJ1-1	-	TGCAGTGCTAGAGATCAGGGGCAGAGGGGAACTGAAGCTTTCTTT	CSARDQGQRGTEAFF
TRBV4-1	-	TRBJ2-3	-	TGCGCCAGCAGCCAAGATCAGTCCCGGGGGGCCTCCGTGGATACGCAGTATTTT	CASSQDQSRGASVDTQYF
TRBV6-1	-	TRBJ2-2	-	TGTGCCAGCAGGCCTGACAGCACCGGGGAGCTGTTTTTT	CASRPDSTGELFF
TRBV19	few	TRBJ1-5	-	TGTGCCAGTAGTCCACAGGATTGGGGCAATCAGCCCCAGCATTTT	CASSPQDWGNQPQHF
TRBV10-3	few	TRBJ2-7	TRBD2	TGTGCCACCGGGACTACCCAACACGAGCAGTACTTC	CATGTTQHEQYF
TRBV5-4	few	TRBJ2-5	TRBD2	TGTGCCAGCAGCTTGGGGTCGACTAGCGGGAGGGGAAAGACCCAGTACTTC	CASSLGSTSGRGKTQYF
TRBV11-1	many	TRBJ1-4	-	TGTGCCAGCAGTTCAGGACAGCGGGGAACTAATGAAAAACTGTTTTTT	CASSSGQRGTNEKLFF
TRBV7-3	-	TRBJ1-1	-	TGTGCCAGCAGCTTGGGTCTTAGGTTCTCTGAAGCTTTCTTT	CASSLGLRFSEAFF
TRBV9	few	TRBJ2-7	TRBD2	TGTGCCAGCAGCGTAGGAGCGGGAGTCCTCTCCTACGAGCAGTACTTC	CASSVGAGVLSYEQYF
TRBV20-1	many	TRBJ2-7	TRBD1	TGCAGTGCCGGCTCAGGGACAGGGTTCTACGAGCAGTACTTC	CSAGSGTGFYEQYF
TRBV6-2/TRBV6-3	many	TRBJ1-2	-	TGTGCCAGCAGTTACTCGTCTGCCAGCCCCGGCTACACCTTC	CASSYSSASPGYTF
TRBV28	many	TRBJ1-6	TRBD1	TGTGCCAGCAGTTTAAGACAGGGAGGGTATAATTCACCCCTCCACTTT	CASSLRQGGYNSPLHF
TRBV2	many	TRBJ1-4	-	TGTGCCAGCAGAACCCTTATCGCCCGAAAATTTGGGGCGGGGAGAAAACTGTTTTTT	CASRTLIARKFGAGRKLFF
TRBV5-5	-	TRBJ1-5	-	TGTGCCAGCAGCTTGTTCTTGGGGAGCAATCAGCCCCAGCATTTT	CASSLFLGSNQPQHF
TRBV6-1	many	TRBJ1-2	TRBD1	TGTGCCAGCAGTCGAGAGGACAGGGGCTATGGCTACACCTTC	CASSREDRGYGYTF
TRBV12-3/TRBV12-4	few	TRBJ2-3	TRBD1	TGTGCCAGCAGTACCTGGGACAGGGTCACAGATACGCAGTATTTT	CASSTWDRVTDTQYF
TRBV12-5	many	TRBJ1-2	-	TGTGCTAGTGGTACCAAGACTGGCTACACCTTC	CASGTKTGYTF
TRBV3-1	many	TRBJ1-1	-	TGTGCCAGCAGCCACTCCGGGGGGGACGCGGCTTTCTTT	CASSHSGGDAAFF
TRBV6-1	many	TRBJ1-1	-	TGTGCCAGCAGTAAAGGGGGGGCAATGAACACTGAAGCTTTCTTT	CASSKGGAMNTEAFF
TRBV2	-	TRBJ1-5	-	TGTGCCAGCAGCTTAGGGGTGTCGCTAGGAGTGGATCAGCCCCAGCATTTT	CASSLGVSLGVDQPQHF
TRBV4-2	-	TRBJ2-7	-	TGTGCCAGCAGCCAGGATTCTCAGGGGTCGAGATCCTACGAGCAGTACTTC	CASSQDSQGSRSYEQYF